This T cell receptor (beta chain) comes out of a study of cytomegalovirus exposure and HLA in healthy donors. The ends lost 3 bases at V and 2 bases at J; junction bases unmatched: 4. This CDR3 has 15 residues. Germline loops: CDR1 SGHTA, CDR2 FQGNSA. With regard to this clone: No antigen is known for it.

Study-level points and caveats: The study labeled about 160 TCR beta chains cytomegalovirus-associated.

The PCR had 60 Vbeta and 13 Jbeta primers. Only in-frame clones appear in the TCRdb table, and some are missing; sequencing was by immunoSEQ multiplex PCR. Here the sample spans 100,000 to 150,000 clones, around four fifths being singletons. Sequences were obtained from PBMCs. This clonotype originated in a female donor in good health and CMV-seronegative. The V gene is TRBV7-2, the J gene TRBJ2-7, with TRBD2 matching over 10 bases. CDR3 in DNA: TGTGCCAGCAGCTTGACTAGCGGGCTTACCTACGAGCAGTACTTC. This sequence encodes CASSLTSGLTYEQYF.